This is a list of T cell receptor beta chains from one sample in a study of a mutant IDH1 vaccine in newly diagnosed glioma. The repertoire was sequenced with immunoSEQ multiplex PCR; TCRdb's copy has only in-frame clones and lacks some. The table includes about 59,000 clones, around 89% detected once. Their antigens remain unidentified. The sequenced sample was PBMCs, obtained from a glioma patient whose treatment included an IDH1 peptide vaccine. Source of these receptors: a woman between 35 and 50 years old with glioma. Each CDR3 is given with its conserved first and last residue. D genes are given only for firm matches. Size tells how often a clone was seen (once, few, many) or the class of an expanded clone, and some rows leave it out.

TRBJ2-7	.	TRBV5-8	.	TGTGCCAGCAGCTTTCGCGGGGTAGACGAGCAGTACTTC	CASSFRGVDEQYF
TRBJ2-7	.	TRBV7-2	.	TGTGCCAGCAGTAACGGGTGGGCCTCCTACGAGCAGTACTTC	CASSNGWASYEQYF
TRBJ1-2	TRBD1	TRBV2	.	TGTGCCAGCAGTACTAAGGACAGGGTAGTGGATGGCTACACCTTC	CASSTKDRVVDGYTF
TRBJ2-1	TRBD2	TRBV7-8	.	TGTGCCAGCAGCTTAGTAGGGACTAGCCTCTACAATGAGCAGTTCTTC	CASSLVGTSLYNEQFF
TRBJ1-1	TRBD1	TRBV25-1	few	TGTGCCAGCAGATCCCAGGGGGACACTGAAGCTTTCTTT	CASRSQGDTEAFF
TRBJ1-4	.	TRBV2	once	TGTGCCAGCAGTGAATGGGACTCGGAGGAAAAACTGTTTTTT	CASSEWDSEEKLFF
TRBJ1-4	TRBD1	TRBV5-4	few	TGTGCCAGCAGAACAGGGGGCGCGGGGAAACTGTTTTTT	CASRTGGAGKLFF
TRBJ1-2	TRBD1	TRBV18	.	TGTGCCAGCTCACCGGGACAGGATTCTGGCTACACCTTC	CASSPGQDSGYTF
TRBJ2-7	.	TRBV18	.	TGTGCCAGCTCACGGGGTTCTAGCTCCTACGAGCAGTACTTC	CASSRGSSSYEQYF
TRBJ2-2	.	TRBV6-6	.	TGTGCCAGCAAGACCGACACCGGGGAGCTGTTTTTT	CASKTDTGELFF
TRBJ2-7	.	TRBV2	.	TGTGCCACCGTGACTGAGGTCTCCTACGAGCAGTACTTC	CATVTEVSYEQYF
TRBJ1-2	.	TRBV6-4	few	TGTGCCAGCAGTGCAGGGTTTGGCTACACCTTC	CASSAGFGYTF
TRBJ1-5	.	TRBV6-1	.	TGTGCCAGCAGTCTCGGGGAGAGCCAGCCCCAGCATTTT	CASSLGESQPQHF
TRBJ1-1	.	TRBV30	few	TGTGCCTGGGGGGGGACCACTGAAGCTTTCTTT	CAWGGTTEAFF
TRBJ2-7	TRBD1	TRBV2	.	TGTGCCAGCAGGGACAGGGCATACGAGCAGTACTTC	CASRDRAYEQYF
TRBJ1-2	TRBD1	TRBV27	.	TGTGCCAGCAGTCCAACCACAGGGGGAATAAACTATGGCTACACCTTC	CASSPTTGGINYGYTF
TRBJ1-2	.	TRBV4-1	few	TGCGCCAGCAGCACTTATAACTATGGCTACACCTTC	CASSTYNYGYTF
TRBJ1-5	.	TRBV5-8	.	TGTGCCAGCAGCTTGGGGACAGCTAGCAATCAGCCCCAGCATTTT	CASSLGTASNQPQHF
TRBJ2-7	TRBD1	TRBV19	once	TGTGCCAGTAGATACGTTCATCGGGGACAGGTCCCCTACGAGCAGTACTTC	CASRYVHRGQVPYEQYF
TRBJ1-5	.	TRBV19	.	TGTGCCAGTAGTGTAGGAATCAATCAGCCCCAGCATTTT	CASSVGINQPQHF
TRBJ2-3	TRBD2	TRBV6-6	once	TGTGCCAGCACCCACGGGGGGGGCAACACAGATACGCAGTATTTT	CASTHGGGNTDTQYF
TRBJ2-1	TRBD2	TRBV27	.	TGTGCCAGCAGTCCACCGGGACTAGCGGTGAGCTCCTACAATGAGCAGTTCTTC	CASSPPGLAVSSYNEQFF
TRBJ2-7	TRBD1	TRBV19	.	TGTGCCAGTAGTACCCGCTCGACAGGGTCCTACGAGCAGTACTTC	CASSTRSTGSYEQYF
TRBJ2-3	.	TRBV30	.	TGTGCCGTAACCAGGGAGAGAGGCTACACAGATACGCAGTATTTT	CAVTRERGYTDTQYF
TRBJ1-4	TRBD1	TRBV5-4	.	TGTGCCAGCAGCCCGACGACAGGGGATTATGAAAAACTGTTTTTT	CASSPTTGDYEKLFF
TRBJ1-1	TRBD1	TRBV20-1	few	TGCAGTGCTAGAGAGGACAGGGAAACTTTCTTT	CSAREDRETFF
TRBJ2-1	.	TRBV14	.	TGTGCCAGCAGCCAAGCCCTTACCCTAACCTACAATGAGCAGTTCTTC	CASSQALTLTYNEQFF